These 3 T cell receptor beta chains were sequenced from one sample in a study. TCRdb used MiXCR to reprocess the 5' RACE reads, holding one entry per CDR3 protein. This table has 35,000 to 50,000 distinct CDR3 sequences, approximately 31% appearing once. Sequencing used tumor-infiltrating memory CD4+ T cells sorted from the breast tumor. The subset was: memory CD4+ T cells, CD4+CD45RO+CD25-. These TCRs come from a female donor with breast cancer.

The rearrangement joins TRBV7-9 to TRBJ2-7; the D gene could be TRBD1 or TRBD2 (6 bases each). The CDR3 runs 15 residues. V shed 1 base and J shed 3 bases, with 13 bases lying between them. Per germline, CDR1 SEHNR and CDR2 FQNEAQ (reference sequence). CDR3 amino acids: CASSLEEGENYEQYF. CDR3 bases: TGTGCCAGCAGCTTAGAGGAGGGGGAGAACTACGAGCAGTACTTC.

This CDR3 reads CASSLALRDTQYF. The CDR3 bases are TGCGCCAGCAGCTTGGCTCTTCGGGATACGCAGTATTTT. This chain links TRBV5-1 with TRBJ2-3; D is uncertain. The V end was cut by 0 bases, the J end by 6 bases, with 8 bases between. This CDR3 is 13 amino acids long. Germline V gene data show CDR1 as SGHRS and CDR2 as YFSETQ.

This chain connects TRBV20-1 to TRBJ2-3, with 10 bases lining up with TRBD2. This CDR3 has 17 amino acids. Germline assignment: CDR1 DFQATT and CDR2 SNEGSKA (reference sequence). With 0 bases clipped from V and 3 bases from J, the junction kept 9 bases outside the gene matches. The CDR3 here is CSARDQALAGITDTQYF. In DNA, the CDR3 is TGCAGTGCTAGAGATCAGGCACTAGCGGGGATTACAGATACGCAGTATTTT.